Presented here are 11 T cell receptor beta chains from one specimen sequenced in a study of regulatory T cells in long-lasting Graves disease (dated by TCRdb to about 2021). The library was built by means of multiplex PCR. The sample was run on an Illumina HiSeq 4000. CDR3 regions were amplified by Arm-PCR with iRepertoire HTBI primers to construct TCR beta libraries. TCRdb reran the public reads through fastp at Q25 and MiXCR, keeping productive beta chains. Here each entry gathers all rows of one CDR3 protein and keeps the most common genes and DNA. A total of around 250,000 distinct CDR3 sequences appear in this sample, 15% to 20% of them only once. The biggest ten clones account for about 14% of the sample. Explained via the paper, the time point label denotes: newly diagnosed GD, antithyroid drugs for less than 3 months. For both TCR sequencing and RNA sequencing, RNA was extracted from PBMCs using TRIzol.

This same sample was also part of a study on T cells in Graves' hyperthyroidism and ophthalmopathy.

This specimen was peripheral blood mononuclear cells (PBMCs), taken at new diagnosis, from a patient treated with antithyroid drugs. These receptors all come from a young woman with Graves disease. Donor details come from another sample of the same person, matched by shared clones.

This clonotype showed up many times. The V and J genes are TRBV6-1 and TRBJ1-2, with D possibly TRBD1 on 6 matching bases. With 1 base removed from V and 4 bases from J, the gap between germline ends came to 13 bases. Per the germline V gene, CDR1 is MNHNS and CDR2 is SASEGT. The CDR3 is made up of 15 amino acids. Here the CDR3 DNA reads TGTGCCAGCAGTGAAGGGACAGTGATGACCTATGGCTACACCTTC. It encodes CASSEGTVMTYGYTF.

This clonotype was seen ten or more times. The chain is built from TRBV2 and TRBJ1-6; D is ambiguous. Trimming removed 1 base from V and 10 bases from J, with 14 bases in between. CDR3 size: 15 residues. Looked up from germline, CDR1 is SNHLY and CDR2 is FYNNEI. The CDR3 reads CASSEGQSKFSPLHF. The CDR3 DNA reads TGTGCCAGCAGTGAAGGCCAGAGTAAATTCTCACCCCTCCACTTT.

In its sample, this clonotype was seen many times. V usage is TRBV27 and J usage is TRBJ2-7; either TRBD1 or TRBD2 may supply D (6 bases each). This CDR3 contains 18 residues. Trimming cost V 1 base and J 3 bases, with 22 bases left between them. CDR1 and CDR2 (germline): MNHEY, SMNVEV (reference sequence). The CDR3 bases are TGTGCCAGCAGTTTATTTTACGCCGGGGGCATACCCCACTACGAGCAGTACTTC. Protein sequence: CASSLFYAGGIPHYEQYF.

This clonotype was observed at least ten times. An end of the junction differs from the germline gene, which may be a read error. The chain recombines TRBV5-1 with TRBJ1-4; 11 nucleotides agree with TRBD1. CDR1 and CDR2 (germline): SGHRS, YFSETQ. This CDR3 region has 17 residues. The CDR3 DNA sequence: TGTGCCAGCAGCTTGGGAGGGACAGGGGGTCCTATTGAAAAACTGTTTTTT. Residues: CASSLGGTGGPIEKLFF.

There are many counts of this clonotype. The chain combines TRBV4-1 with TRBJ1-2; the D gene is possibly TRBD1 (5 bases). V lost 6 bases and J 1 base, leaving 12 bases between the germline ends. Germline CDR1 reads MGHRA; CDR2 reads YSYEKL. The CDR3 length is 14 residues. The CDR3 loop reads CASRPGGGNYGYTF. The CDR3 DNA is TGCGCCAGCAGGCCCGGGGGAGGTAACTATGGCTACACCTTC.

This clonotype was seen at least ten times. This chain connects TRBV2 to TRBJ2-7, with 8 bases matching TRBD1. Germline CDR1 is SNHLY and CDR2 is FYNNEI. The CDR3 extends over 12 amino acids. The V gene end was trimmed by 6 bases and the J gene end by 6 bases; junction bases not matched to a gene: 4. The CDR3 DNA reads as TGTGCCAGCAGAACAGGGGGGACCGAGCAGTACTTC. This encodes CASRTGGTEQYF.

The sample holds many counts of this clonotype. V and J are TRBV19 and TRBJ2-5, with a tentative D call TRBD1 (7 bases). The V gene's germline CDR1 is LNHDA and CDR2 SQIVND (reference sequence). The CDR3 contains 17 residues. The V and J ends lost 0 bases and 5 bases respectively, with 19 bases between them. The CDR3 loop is CASSIELAQGGRETQYF. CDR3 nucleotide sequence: TGTGCCAGTAGTATAGAACTGGCGCAGGGGGGTCGGGAGACCCAGTACTTC.

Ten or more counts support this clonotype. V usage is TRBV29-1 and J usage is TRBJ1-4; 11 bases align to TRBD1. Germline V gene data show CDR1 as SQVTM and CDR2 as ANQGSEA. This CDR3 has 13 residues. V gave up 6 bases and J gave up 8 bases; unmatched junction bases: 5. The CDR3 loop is CSVADRGLEKLFF. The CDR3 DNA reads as TGCAGCGTGGCGGACAGGGGGCTCGAAAAACTGTTTTTT. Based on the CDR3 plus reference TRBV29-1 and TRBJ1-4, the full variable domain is SAVISQKPSRDICQRGTSLTIQCQVDSQVTMMFWYRQQPGQSLTLIATANQGSEATYESGFVIDKFPISRPNLTFSTLTVSNMSPEDSSIYLCSVADRGLEKLFFGSGTQLSVL.

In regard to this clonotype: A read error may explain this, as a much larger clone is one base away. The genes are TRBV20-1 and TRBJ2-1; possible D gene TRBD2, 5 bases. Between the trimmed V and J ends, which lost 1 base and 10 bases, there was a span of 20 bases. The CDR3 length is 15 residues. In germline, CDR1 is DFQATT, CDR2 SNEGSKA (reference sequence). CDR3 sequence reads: CSARVWKTKSYEQFF. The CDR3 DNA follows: TGCAGTGCTAGAGTTTGGAAGACTAAGTCCTACGAGCAGTTCTTC.

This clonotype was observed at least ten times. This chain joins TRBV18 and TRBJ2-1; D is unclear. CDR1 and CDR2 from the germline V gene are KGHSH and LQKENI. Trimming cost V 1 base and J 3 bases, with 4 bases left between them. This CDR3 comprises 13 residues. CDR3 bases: TGTGCCAGCTCACCACAGGGCTACAATGAGCAGTTCTTC. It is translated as CASSPQGYNEQFF.

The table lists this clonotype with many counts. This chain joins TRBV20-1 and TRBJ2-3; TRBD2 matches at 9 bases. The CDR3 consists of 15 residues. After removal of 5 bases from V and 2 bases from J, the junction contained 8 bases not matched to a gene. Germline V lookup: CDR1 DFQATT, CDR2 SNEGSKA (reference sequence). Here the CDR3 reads CSARSGGTYTDTQYF. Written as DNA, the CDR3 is TGCAGTGCTCGTAGCGGGGGAACCTACACAGATACGCAGTATTTT.